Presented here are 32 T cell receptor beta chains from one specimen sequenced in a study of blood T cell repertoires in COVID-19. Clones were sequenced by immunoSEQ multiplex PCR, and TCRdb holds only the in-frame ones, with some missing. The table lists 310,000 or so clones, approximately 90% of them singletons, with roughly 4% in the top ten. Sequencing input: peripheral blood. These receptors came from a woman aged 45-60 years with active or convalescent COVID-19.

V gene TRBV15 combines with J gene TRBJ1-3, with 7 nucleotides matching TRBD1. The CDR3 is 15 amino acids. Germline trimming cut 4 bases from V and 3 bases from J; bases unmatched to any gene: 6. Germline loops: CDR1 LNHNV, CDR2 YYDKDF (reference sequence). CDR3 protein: CATSTPDRLGNTIYF. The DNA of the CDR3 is TGTGCCACCAGCACCCCGGACAGGCTTGGAAACACCATATATTTT.

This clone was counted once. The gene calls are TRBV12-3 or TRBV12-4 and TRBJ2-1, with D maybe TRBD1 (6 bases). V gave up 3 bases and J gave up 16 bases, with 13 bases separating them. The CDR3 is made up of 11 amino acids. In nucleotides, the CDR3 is TGTGCCAGCAGTTTTCGTGACAGGCAATTCTTC. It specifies CASSFRDRQFF.

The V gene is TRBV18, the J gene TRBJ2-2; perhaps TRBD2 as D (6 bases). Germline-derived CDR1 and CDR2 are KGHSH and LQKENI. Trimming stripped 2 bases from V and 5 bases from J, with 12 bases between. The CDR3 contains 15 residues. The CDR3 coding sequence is TGTGCCAGCTCACCAGGAGGGGCGGGAACCGGGGAGCTGTTTTTT. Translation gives CASSPGGAGTGELFF.

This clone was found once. In DNA form, the CDR3 reads TGTGCCAGCAGTTCTCCAGGCCGAGATCAGCCCCAGCATTTT. This codes for CASSSPGRDQPQHF. The gene calls are TRBV7-9 and TRBJ1-5, with D uncertain. Germline CDR1 and CDR2: SEHNR and FQNEAQ (reference sequence). The CDR3 consists of 14 residues. The V and J ends lost 6 bases and 5 bases respectively, with 14 bases between them. Together with reference TRBV7-9 and TRBJ1-5, the CDR3 gives the full variable domain: DTGVSQNPRHKITKRGQNVTFRCDPISEHNRLYWYRQTLGQGPEFLTYFQNEAQLEKSRLLSDRFSAERPKGSFSTLEIQRTEQGDSAMYLCASSSPGRDQPQHFGDGTRLSIL.

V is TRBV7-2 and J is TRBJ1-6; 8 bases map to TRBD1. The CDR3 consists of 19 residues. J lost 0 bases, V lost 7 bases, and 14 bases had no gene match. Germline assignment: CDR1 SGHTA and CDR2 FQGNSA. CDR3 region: CASTSRTGIFSSYNSPLHF. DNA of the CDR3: TGTGCCAGCACCTCCCGGACAGGGATATTTAGCTCCTATAATTCACCCCTCCACTTT.

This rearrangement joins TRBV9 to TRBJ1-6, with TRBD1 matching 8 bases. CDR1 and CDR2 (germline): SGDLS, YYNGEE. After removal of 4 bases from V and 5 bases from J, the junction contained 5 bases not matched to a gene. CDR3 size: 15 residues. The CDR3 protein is CASSPLGQDNSPLHF. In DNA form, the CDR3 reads TGTGCCAGCAGCCCTTTGGGACAGGATAATTCACCCCTCCACTTT.

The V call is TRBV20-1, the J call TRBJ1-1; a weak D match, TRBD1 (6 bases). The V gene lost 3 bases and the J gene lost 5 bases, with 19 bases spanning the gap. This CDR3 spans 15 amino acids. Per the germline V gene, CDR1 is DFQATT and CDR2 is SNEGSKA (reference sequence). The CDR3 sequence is CSASKTGSIGTEAFF. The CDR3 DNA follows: TGCAGTGCTAGTAAGACAGGTAGTATAGGGACTGAAGCTTTCTTT.

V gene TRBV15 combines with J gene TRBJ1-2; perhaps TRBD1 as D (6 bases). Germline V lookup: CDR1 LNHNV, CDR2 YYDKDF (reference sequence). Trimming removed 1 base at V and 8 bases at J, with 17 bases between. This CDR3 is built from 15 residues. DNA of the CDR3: TGTGCCACCAGCAGAGGGATAGCAGGGGCCACCGGCTACACCTTC. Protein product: CATSRGIAGATGYTF.

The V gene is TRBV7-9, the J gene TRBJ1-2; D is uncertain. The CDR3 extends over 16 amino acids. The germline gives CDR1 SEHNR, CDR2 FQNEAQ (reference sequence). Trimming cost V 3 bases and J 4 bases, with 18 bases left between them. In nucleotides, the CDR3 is TGTGCCAGCAGCTTGAGTGATCGTCATCGGGGCTATGGCTACACCTTC. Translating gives CASSLSDRHRGYGYTF.

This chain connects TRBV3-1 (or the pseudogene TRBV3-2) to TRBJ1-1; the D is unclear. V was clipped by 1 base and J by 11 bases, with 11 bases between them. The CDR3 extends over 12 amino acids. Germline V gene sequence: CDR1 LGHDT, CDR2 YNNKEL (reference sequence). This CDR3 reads CASSQGGRHAFF. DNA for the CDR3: TGTGCCAGCAGCCAAGGAGGGCGTCATGCTTTCTTT.

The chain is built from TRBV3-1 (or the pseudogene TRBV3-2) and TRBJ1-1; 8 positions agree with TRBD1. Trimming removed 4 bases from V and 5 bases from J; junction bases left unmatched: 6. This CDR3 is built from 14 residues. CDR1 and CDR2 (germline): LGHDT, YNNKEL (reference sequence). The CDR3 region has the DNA TGTGCCAGCAGCCGGAGAACAGGGGGTACTGAAGCTTTCTTT. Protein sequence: CASSRRTGGTEAFF.

This chain's CDR3 is CASTDNEQYF. The CDR3 DNA follows: TGTGCCAGCACCGACAACGAGCAGTACTTC. The V and J genes are TRBV5-6 and TRBJ2-7, with D hard to call. This CDR3 has 10 amino acids. Per the germline V gene, CDR1 is SGHDT and CDR2 is YYEEEE. Trimming removed 6 bases at V and 5 bases at J, with 6 bases between.

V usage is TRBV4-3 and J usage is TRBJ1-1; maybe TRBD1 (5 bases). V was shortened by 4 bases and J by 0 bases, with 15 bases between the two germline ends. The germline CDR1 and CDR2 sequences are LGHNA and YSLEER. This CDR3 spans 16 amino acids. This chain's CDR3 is CASSPSQEGVNTEAFF. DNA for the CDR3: TGCGCCAGCAGCCCATCCCAGGAAGGGGTGAACACTGAAGCTTTCTTT.

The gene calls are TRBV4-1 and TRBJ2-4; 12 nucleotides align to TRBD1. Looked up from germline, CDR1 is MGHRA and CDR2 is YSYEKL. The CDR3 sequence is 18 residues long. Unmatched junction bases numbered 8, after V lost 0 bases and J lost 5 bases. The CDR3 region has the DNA TGCGCCAGCAGCCAAGAGAGGCGGGGGACAGGGGGCGAAAACATTCAGTACTTC. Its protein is CASSQERRGTGGENIQYF.

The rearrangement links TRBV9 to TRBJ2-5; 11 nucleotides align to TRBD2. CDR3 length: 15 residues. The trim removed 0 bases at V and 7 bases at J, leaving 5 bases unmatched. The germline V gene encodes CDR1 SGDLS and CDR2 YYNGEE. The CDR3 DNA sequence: TGTGCCAGCAGCGTAGCGACTAGCGGGGCCGGGACCCAGTACTTC. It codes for CASSVATSGAGTQYF.

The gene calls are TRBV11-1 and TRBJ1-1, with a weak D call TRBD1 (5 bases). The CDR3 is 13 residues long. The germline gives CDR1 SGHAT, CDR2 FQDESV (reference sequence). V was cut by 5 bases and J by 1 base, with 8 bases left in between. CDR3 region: CASSPQGNTEAFF. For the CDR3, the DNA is TGTGCCAGCAGCCCCCAGGGGAACACTGAAGCTTTCTTT.

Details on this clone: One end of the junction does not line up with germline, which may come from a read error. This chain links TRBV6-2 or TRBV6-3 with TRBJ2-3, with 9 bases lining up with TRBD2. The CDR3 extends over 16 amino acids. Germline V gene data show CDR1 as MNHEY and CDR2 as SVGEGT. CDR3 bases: TGTGCCAGCACTTACGGGCTAGCGGGGAGCACAGATACGCAGTATTTT. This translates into CASTYGLAGSTDTQYF.

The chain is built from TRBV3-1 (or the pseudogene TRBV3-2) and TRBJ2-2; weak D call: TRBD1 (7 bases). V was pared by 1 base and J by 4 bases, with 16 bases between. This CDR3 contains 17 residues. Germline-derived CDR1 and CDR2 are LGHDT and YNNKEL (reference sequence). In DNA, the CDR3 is TGTGCCAGCAGCCAAGCCGTAGGCAGGGGGGCCACCGGGGAGCTGTTTTTT. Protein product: CASSQAVGRGATGELFF.

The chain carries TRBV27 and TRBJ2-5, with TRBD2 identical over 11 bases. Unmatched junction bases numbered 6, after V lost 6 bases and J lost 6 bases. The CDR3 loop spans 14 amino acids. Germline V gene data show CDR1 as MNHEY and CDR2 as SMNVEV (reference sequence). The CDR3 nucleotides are TGTGCCAGCAGGCCAACTAGCGGGGGAAAGACCCAGTACTTC. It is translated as CASRPTSGGKTQYF.

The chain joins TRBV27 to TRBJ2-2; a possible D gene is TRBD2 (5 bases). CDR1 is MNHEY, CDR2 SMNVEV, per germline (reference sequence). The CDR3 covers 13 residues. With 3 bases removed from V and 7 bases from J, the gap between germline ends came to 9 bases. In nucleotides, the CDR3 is TGTGCCAGCAGTTTGCGGGTCCACGGGGAGCTGTTTTTT. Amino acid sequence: CASSLRVHGELFF.

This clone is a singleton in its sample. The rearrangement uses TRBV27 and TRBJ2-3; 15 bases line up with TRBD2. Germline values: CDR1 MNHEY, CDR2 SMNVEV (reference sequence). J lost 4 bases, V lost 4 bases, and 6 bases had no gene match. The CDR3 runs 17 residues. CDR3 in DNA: TGTGCCAGCAGTTCCGGACTAGCGGGAGGGCCCGCAGATACGCAGTATTTT. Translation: CASSSGLAGGPADTQYF.

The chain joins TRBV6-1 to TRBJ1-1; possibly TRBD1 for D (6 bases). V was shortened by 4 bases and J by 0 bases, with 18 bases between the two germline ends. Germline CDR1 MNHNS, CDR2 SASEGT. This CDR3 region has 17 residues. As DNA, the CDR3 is TGTGCCAGCAGTGCCTCAATAGGGGCAGGGGTGAACACTGAAGCTTTCTTT. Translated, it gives CASSASIGAGVNTEAFF.

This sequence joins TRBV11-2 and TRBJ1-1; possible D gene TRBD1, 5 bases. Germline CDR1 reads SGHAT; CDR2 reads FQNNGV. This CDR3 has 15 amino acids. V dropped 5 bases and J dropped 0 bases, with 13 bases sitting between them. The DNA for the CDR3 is TGTGCCAGCAGCGCCCGACGGGGGTTGAACACTGAAGCTTTCTTT. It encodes CASSARRGLNTEAFF. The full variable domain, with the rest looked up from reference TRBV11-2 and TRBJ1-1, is EAGVAQSPRYKIIEKRQSVAFWCNPISGHATLYWYQQILGQGPKLLIQFQNNGVVDDSQLPKDRFSAERLKGVDSTLKIQPAKLEDSAVYLCASSARRGLNTEAFFGQGTRLTVV.

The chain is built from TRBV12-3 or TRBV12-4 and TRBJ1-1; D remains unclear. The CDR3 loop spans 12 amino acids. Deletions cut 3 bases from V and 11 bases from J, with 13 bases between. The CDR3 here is CASSLHSLAAFF. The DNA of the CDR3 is TGTGCCAGCAGTTTGCACTCCCTCGCGGCTTTCTTT.

The CDR3 reads CAWSVRQLGEQYF. In DNA form, the CDR3 reads TGTGCCTGGAGTGTACGGCAGCTAGGCGAGCAGTACTTC. The chain couples TRBV30 to TRBJ2-7; no reliable D call. V was trimmed by 0 bases and J by 6 bases, leaving 12 bases between them. This CDR3 contains 13 residues. Germline lookup yields CDR1 GTSNPN and CDR2 SVGIG (reference sequence).

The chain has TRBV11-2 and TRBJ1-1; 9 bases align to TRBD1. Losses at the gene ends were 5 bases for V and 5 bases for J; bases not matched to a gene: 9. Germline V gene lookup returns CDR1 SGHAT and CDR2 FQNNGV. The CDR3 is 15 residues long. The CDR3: CASSHRGRGGTEAFF. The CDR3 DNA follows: TGTGCCAGCAGCCACAGGGGGCGCGGGGGGACTGAAGCTTTCTTT.

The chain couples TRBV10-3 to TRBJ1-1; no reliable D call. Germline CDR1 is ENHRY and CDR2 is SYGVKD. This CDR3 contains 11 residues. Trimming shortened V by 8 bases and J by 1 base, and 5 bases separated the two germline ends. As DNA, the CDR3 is TGTGCCATCGCGGAGAACACTGAAGCTTTCTTT. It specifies CAIAENTEAFF.

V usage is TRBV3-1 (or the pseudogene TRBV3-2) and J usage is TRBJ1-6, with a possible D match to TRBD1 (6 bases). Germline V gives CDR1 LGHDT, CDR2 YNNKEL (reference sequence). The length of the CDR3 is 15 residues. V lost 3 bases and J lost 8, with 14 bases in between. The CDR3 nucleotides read TGTGCCAGCAGCCACAGACAGGCTGGGGATTCACCCCTCCACTTT. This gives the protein CASSHRQAGDSPLHF.

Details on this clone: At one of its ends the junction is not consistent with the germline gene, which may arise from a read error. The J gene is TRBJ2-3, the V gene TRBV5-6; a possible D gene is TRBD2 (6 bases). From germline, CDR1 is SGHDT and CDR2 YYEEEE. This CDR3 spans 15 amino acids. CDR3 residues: CATGWGEPEVDTQYF. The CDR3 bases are TGCGCCACTGGATGGGGGGAACCGGAGGTAGATACGCAGTATTTT.

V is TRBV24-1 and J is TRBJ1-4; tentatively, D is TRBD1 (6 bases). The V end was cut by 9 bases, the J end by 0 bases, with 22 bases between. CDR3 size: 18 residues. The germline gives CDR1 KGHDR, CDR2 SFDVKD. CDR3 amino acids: CATLRGHAACATNEKLFF. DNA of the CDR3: TGTGCCACCCTTAGGGGACACGCGGCCTGTGCAACTAATGAAAAACTGTTTTTT.

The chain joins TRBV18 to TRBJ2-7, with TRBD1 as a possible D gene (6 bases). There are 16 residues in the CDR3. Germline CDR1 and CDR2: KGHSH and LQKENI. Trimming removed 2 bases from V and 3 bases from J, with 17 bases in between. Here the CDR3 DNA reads TGTGCCAGCTCACCAACGGCAGGGGAGTTCGGCTACGAGCAGTACTTC. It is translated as CASSPTAGEFGYEQYF.

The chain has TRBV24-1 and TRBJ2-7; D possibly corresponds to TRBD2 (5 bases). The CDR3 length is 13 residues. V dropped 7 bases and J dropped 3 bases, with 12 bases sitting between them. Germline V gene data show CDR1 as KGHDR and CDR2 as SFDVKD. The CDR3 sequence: CATSMTGNYEQYF. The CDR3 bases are TGTGCCACCAGCATGACCGGGAACTACGAGCAGTACTTC.